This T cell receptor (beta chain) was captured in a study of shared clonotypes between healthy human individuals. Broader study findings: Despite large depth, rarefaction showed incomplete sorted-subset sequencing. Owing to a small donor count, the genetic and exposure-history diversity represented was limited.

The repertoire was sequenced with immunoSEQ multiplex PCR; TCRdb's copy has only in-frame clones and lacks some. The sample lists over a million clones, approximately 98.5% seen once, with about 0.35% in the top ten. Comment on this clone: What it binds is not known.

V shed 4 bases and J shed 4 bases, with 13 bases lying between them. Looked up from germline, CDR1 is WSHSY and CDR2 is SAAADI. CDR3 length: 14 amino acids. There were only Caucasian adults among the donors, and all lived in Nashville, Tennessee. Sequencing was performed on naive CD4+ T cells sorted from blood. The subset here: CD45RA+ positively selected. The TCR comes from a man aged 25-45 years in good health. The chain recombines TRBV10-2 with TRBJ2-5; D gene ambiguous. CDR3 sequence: CASSGSSRTETQYF. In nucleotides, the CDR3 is TGCGCCAGCAGTGGAAGCTCTAGGACAGAGACCCAGTACTTC.